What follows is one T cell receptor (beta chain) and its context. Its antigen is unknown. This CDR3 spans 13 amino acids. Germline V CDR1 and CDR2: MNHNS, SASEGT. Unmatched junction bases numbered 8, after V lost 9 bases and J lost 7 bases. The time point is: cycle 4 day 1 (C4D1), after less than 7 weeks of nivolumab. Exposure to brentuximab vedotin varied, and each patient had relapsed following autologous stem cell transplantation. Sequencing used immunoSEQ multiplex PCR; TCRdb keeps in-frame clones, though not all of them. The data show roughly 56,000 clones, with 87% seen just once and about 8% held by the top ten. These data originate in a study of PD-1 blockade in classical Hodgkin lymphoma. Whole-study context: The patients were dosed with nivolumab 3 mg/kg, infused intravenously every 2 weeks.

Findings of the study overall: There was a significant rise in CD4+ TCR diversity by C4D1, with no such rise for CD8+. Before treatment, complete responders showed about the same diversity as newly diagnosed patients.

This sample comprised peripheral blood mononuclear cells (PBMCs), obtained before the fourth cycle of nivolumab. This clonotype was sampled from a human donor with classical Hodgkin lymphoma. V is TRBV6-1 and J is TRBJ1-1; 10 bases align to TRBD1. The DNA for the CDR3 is TGTGCCAGTGACCTGACAGGGGGCGTTGAAGCTTTCTTT. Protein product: CASDLTGGVEAFF.